The present T cell receptor beta chain was sequenced within a study of blood T cells in healthy people across ages. Next came a second PCR, run for about 6 to 11 cycles, which used a sample-barcoded 5' primer along with a J-beta primer mix. MiXCR, applied by TCRdb to the 5' RACE reads, yields one record per CDR3 protein. The sample yields about 640,000 distinct CDR3 sequences, 45% to 65% seen once. The CDR3 covers 18 residues. Losses at the gene ends were 2 bases for V and 1 base for J; bases not matched to a gene: 12. Germline CDR1 and CDR2: DFQATT and SNEGSKA (reference sequence). The chain is built from TRBV20-1 and TRBJ2-4, with 9 bases lining up with TRBD2. Sequenced: blood. This sequence originates from a man aged 55 to 70 in good health. CDR3 DNA sequence: TGCAGTGCTAGAAAATTGCGGGGGGGCGAATCGGCCAAAAACATTCAGTACTTC. Translated, it gives CSARKLRGGESAKNIQYF.